The entry that follows covers one T cell receptor (beta chain) sequence. Using immunoSEQ multiplex PCR, the repertoire was profiled, and TCRdb retains in-frame clones only, with some absent. There are over 75,000 clones in the sample; around 90% occur only once, and around 1.6% lies in the top ten. This sample was taken from a study of OX40 agonist ivuxolimab in advanced cancers. Study as a whole: With a range of roughly 20 to 85, age averaged approximately 60 years, and 75% to 90% were male. Anti-PD-1, anti-PD-L1 or anti-CTLA-4 therapy given earlier was allowed, and 40% had some.

V trimming: 10 bases; J trimming: 1 base; junction bases outside the gene matches: 2. Looked up from germline, CDR1 is LNHDA and CDR2 is SQIVND (reference sequence). This CDR3 is 13 amino acids long. The V and J genes are TRBV19 and TRBJ2-1, with 9 positions matching TRBD1. The sample in question was CD4+ or CD8+ T cells sorted from blood, obtained in a trial of the OX40 agonist ivuxolimab. This receptor was identified in an adult with an advanced solid tumor such as melanoma, head and neck, liver or kidney cancer. CDR3 sequence: CATGQGSYNEQFF. CDR3 sequence (DNA): TGTGCCACCGGACAGGGGTCCTACAATGAGCAGTTCTTC.